These 11 T cell receptor beta chains share one sample of origin, sequenced in a study of blood T cell repertoires in COVID-19. The table came from immunoSEQ multiplex PCR; TCRdb's copy has only in-frame clones and leaves some out. The sample has around 230,000 clones; 86% are singletons. Sequenced input: peripheral blood. Receptors were obtained from a man aged 25 to 45 who had recovered from COVID-19.

The chain has TRBV30 and TRBJ2-7; possible D gene TRBD1, 6 bases. CDR3 length equals 13 residues. The V end lost 2 bases, the J end lost 3 bases, and 11 bases lay between the germline ends. Germline CDR1 reads GTSNPN; CDR2 reads SVGIG (reference sequence). The CDR3 loop reads CAWSPGAIYEQYF. As DNA, the CDR3 is TGTGCCTGGAGTCCAGGGGCTATCTACGAGCAGTACTTC.

This clone occurred once. The genes are TRBV19 and TRBJ1-6, with TRBD1 matching 8 bases. Germline V gives CDR1 LNHDA, CDR2 SQIVND (reference sequence). This CDR3 region has 17 residues. V shed 3 bases and J 6 bases; nucleotides not matched to a gene: 10. The CDR3 protein is CASSIGVWDRINSPLHF. CDR3 DNA sequence: TGTGCCAGTAGTATTGGGGTTTGGGACAGGATTAATTCACCCCTCCACTTT. The entire variable domain, with the rest obtained from reference TRBV19 and TRBJ1-6, is as follows: DGGITQSPKYLFRKEGQNVTLSCEQNLNHDAMYWYRQDPGQGLRLIYYSQIVNDFQKGDIAEGYSVSREKKESFPLTVTSAQKNPTAFYLCASSIGVWDRINSPLHFGNGTRLTVT.

A single count supports this clone. The chain combines TRBV7-2 with TRBJ1-5, with 8 positions matching TRBD1. This CDR3 has 19 amino acids. V shed 0 bases and J 0 bases; nucleotides not matched to a gene: 10. Per the germline V gene, CDR1 is SGHTA and CDR2 is FQGNSA. The CDR3 nucleotides read TGTGCCAGCAGCTTAGCAGTGGGGCGTACAGGGGGTAGCAATCAGCCCCAGCATTTT. It codes for CASSLAVGRTGGSNQPQHF.

The chain has TRBV4-3 and TRBJ2-3, with a possible D match to TRBD2 (6 bases). Trimming shortened V by 0 bases and J by 7 bases, and 17 bases separated the two germline ends. CDR1 and CDR2 (germline): LGHNA, YSLEER. The CDR3 sequence is 16 residues long. The CDR3 sequence: CASSQDFDSGGYTQYF. The CDR3 region has the DNA TGCGCCAGCAGCCAAGATTTTGACAGCGGAGGGTATACGCAGTATTTT.

The V gene is TRBV7-9, the J gene TRBJ1-5; the D gene is possibly TRBD1 (6 bases). V lost 5 bases to trimming and J lost 3 bases, with 14 bases between them. The CDR3 is 15 residues long. Germline CDR1 reads SEHNR; CDR2 reads FQNEAQ (reference sequence). The chain's CDR3 is CASSATTGFNQPQHF. The CDR3 bases are TGTGCCAGCAGCGCCACAACAGGGTTCAATCAGCCCCAGCATTTT.

The chain uses TRBV19 and TRBJ2-7, with TRBD2 matching over 12 bases. CDR1 and CDR2 from the germline V gene are LNHDA and SQIVND (reference sequence). V lost 4 bases, J lost 3 bases, and 4 bases stayed unmatched. The CDR3 spans 15 residues. CDR3 coding DNA: TGTGCCAGTAGTAGTGGACTAGCGGGGAACTACGAGCAGTACTTC. Its translation is CASSSGLAGNYEQYF.

The J gene is TRBJ2-5, the V gene TRBV10-2; possibly TRBD1 for D (5 bases). V lost 8 bases to trimming and J lost 2 bases, with 9 bases between them. The CDR3 length is 12 residues. From germline, CDR1 is WSHSY and CDR2 SAAADI. This CDR3 reads CASENRQETQYF. The CDR3 DNA is TGCGCCAGCGAGAACAGGCAAGAGACCCAGTACTTC.

This CDR3 reads CASSPSDTEAFF. The CDR3 DNA sequence: TGTGCCAGCTCACCGTCGGACACTGAAGCTTTCTTT. The chain employs TRBV18 and TRBJ1-1, with D unclear. The length of the CDR3 is 12 residues. CDR1 and CDR2 from the germline V gene are KGHSH and LQKENI. V was pared by 3 bases and J by 3 bases, with 5 bases between. The full variable domain, rest sourced from reference TRBV18 and TRBJ1-1, is NAGVMQNPRHLVRRRGQEARLRCSPMKGHSHVYWYRQLPEEGLKFMVYLQKENIIDESGMPKERFSAEFPKEGPSILRIQQVVRGDSAAYFCASSPSDTEAFFGQGTRLTVV.

The rearrangement uses TRBV10-1 and TRBJ2-6, with D hard to call. V was pared by 5 bases and J by 4 bases, with 6 bases between. The CDR3 covers 13 residues. Germline CDR1 WNHNN, CDR2 SYGVQD (reference sequence). CDR3 in DNA: TGCGCCAGCAGTTTTAGAGGGGCCAACGTCCTGACTTTC. Encoded protein: CASSFRGANVLTF.

The chain carries TRBV15 and TRBJ1-2; 9 bases agree with TRBD1. CDR3 length: 14 residues. Germline lookup yields CDR1 LNHNV and CDR2 YYDKDF (reference sequence). The V gene end was trimmed by 0 bases and the J gene end by 6 bases; junction bases not matched to a gene: 2. This chain's CDR3 is CATSREGQGNGYTF. CDR3 DNA sequence: TGTGCCACCAGCAGAGAGGGACAGGGAAATGGCTACACCTTC. Drawing the rest from reference TRBV15 and TRBJ1-2, the complete variable domain is DAMVIQNPRYQVTQFGKPVTLSCSQTLNHNVMYWYQQKSSQAPKLLFHYYDKDFNNEADTPDNFQSRRPNTSFCFLDIRSPGLGDTAMYLCATSREGQGNGYTFGSGTRLTVV.

Only one count was recorded for this clone. V is TRBV11-2 and J is TRBJ1-3; weak D call: TRBD1 (5 bases). CDR1 is SGHAT, CDR2 FQNNGV, per germline. V dropped 8 bases and J dropped 3 bases, with 14 bases sitting between them. The CDR3 runs to 14 residues. The CDR3 nucleotides read TGTGCCAGCGGGTCAGGGTTAGTTGGAAACACCATATATTTT. Translating it yields CASGSGLVGNTIYF.